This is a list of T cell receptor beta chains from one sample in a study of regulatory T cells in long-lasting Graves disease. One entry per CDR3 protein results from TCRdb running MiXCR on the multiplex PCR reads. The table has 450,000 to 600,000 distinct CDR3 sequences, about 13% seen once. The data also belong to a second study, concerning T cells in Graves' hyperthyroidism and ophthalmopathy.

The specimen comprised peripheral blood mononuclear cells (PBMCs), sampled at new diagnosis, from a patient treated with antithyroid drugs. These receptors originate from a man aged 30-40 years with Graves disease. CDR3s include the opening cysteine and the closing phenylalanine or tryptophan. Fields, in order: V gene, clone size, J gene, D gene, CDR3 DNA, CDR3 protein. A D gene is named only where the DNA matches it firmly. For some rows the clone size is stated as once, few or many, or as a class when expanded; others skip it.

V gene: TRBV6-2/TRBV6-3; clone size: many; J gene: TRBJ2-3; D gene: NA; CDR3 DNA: TGTGCCAGCAGCGACTCCACAGATACGCAGTATTTT; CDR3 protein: CASSDSTDTQYF
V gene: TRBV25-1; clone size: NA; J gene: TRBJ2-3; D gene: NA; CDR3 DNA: TGTGCCAGCAGTGAATCGCCCAGAGGTACAGATACGCAGTATTTT; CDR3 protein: CASSESPRGTDTQYF
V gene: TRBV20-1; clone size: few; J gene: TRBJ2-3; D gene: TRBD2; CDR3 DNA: TGCAGTGCTAGAAGATCTAGCGGGAGTGACACGCAGTATTTT; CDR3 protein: CSARRSSGSDTQYF
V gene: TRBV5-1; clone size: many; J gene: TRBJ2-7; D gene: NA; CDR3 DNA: TGCGCCAGCAGCGATACAAATCCCGACGAGCAGTACTTC; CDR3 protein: CASSDTNPDEQYF
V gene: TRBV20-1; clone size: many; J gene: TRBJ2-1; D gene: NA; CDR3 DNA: TGCAGTGCTTCTAGCCCCACAGCGGTGTTCTTC; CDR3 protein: CSASSPTAVFF
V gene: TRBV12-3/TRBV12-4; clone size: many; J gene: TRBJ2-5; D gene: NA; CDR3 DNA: TGTGCCAGCAGTTTAGGGGTCCATCGGGAGACCCAGTACTTC; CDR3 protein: CASSLGVHRETQYF
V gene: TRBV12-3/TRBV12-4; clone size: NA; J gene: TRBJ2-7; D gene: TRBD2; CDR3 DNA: TGTGCCAGCAGCTGGGGACTAGCGGGGCAGTACTTC; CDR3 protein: CASSWGLAGQYF
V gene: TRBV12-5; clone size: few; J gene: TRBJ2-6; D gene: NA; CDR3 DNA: TGTGCTAGTGGTTTGGCCAACGTCCTGACTTTC; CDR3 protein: CASGLANVLTF
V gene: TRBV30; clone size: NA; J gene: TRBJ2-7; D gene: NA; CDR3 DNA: TGTGCCTGGAGTCGTACCGGGAGAGAGCAGTACTTC; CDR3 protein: CAWSRTGREQYF
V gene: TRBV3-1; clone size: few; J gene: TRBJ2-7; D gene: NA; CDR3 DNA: TGTGCCAGCAGCCGGGACAAACAGAGCTCCTACGAGCAGTACTTC; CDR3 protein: CASSRDKQSSYEQYF
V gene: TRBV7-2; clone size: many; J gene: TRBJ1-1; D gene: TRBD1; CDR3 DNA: TGTGCCAGCAGCCACGGGACAGGAGCCACTGAAGCTTTCTTT; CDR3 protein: CASSHGTGATEAFF
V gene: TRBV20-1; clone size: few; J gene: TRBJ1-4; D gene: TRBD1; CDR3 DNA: TGCAGTGCTAGGCGAACAGGGGGAGTAGAAAAACTGTTTTTT; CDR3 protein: CSARRTGGVEKLFF
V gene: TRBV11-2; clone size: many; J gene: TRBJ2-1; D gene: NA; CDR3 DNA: TGTGCCAGCACCTCCTGGGGAAATGAGCAGTTCTTC; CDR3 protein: CASTSWGNEQFF
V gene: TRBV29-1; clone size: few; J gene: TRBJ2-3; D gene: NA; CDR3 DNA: TGCAGCGTTGGAAAATCTAGCGTGAGGGGAGATACGCAGTATTTT; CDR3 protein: CSVGKSSVRGDTQYF
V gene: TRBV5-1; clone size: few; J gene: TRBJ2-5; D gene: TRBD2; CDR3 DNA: TGCGCCAGCAGCTACCGCCGGGAGGGACGAGAGACCCAGTACTTC; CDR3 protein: CASSYRREGRETQYF
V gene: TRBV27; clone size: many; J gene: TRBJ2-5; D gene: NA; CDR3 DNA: TGTGCCAGCAGACCCCAGGGTAAAGAGACCCAGTACTTC; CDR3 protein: CASRPQGKETQYF
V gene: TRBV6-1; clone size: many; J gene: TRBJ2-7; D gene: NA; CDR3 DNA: TGTGCCAGCAGTGAAGGCGCGGGGACTTCCTACGAGCAGTACTTC; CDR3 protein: CASSEGAGTSYEQYF
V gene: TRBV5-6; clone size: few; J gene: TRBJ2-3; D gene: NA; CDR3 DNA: TGTGCCAGCAGCTTGCGTGGGAGAGGCACAGATACGCAGTATTTT; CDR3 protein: CASSLRGRGTDTQYF
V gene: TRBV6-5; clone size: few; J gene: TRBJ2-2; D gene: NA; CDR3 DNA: TGTGCCAGCAGTTACTCGAGGGCCCGAGGGACCGGGGAGCTGTTTTTT; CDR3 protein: CASSYSRARGTGELFF
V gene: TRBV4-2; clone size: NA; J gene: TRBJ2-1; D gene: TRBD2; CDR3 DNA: TGTGCCAGCAGCCAAGACTCGCCAGCGGGAGGACCGCGTTTGTCCTACAATGAGCAGTTCTTC; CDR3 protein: CASSQDSPAGGPRLSYNEQFF
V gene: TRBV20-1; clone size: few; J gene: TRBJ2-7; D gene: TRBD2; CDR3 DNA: TGCAGTGCTCGCCCACTAGCGGGAGGGACTCAGGTCCCCCACTCCTACGAGCAGTACTTC; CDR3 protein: CSARPLAGGTQVPHSYEQYF
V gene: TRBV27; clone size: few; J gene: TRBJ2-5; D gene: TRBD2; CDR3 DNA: TGTGCCAGCAGTCCTGGCGGGAGGGCCGGGGAGACCCAGTACTTC; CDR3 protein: CASSPGGRAGETQYF
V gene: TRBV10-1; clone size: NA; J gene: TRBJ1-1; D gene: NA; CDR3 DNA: TGCGCCAGCAGGGAAGGACAGCCGAACACTGAAGCTTTCTTT; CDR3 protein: CASREGQPNTEAFF
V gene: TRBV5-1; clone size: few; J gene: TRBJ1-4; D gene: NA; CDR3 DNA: TGCGCCAGCAGCTCAATCCCCACAGCCCTTAATGAAAAACTGTTTTTT; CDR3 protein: CASSSIPTALNEKLFF
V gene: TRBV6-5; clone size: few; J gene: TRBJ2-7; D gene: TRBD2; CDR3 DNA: TGTGCCAGCAGTTACTCGAGCGGGAGGCACTACGAGCAGTACTTC; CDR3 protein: CASSYSSGRHYEQYF
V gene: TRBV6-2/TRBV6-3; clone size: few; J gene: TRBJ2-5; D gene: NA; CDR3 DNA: TGTGCCAGCAGTTACTCGATGGGAAAGACCCAGTACTTC; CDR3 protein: CASSYSMGKTQYF
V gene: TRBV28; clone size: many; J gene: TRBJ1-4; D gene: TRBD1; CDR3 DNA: TGTGCCAGCAGTCCCTCAGGGACAGTCGATGAAAAACTGTTTTTT; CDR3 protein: CASSPSGTVDEKLFF
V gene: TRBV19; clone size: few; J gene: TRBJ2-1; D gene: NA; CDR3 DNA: TGTGCCAGTAGCCAGGACTCCATCACTTTAAGCTCCTACAATGAGCAGTTCTTC; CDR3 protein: CASSQDSITLSSYNEQFF
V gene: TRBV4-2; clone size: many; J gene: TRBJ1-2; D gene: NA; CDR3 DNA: TGTGCCAGCAGCCAAGATTCTGGGGCAGGGTCAGGCGGCTACACCTTC; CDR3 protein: CASSQDSGAGSGGYTF
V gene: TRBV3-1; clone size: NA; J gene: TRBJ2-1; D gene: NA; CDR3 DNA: TGTGCCAGCAGCCAATTGGGAGGCCTAGACAATGAGCAGTTCTTC; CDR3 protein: CASSQLGGLDNEQFF
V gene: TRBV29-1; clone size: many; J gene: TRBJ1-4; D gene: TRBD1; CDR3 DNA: TGCAGCGTTGTAGAGGACAGGGCTAATGAAAAACTGTTTTTT; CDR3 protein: CSVVEDRANEKLFF
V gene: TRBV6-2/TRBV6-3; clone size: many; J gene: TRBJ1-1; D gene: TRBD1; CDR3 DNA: TGTGCCAGCAGTTACACCGGGACAGATGAAGCTTTCTTT; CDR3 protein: CASSYTGTDEAFF
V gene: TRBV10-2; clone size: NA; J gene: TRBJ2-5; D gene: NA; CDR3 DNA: TGCGCCAGCAGTGAGTCCAGGGACGGCCAAGAGACCCAGTACTTC; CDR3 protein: CASSESRDGQETQYF
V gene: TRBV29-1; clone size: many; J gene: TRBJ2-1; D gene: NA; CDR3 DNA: TGCAGCGTTGAAGCTATAGGTGGTGGGTACAATGAGCAGTTCTTC; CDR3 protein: CSVEAIGGGYNEQFF
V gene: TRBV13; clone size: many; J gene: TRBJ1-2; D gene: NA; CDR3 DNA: TGTGCCAGCTGGGAACGTGGGACACCTAACTATGGCTACACCTTC; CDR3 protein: CASWERGTPNYGYTF
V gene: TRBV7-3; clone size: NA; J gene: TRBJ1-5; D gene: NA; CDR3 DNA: TGTGCCAGCAGCTCCCTATGCCAGCCCCAGCATTTT; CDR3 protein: CASSSLCQPQHF
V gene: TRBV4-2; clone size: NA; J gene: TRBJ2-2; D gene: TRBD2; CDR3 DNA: TGTGCCAGCAGCCGAGGACTAGCGGGAGTATCGGACACCGGGGAGCTGTTTTTT; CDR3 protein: CASSRGLAGVSDTGELFF
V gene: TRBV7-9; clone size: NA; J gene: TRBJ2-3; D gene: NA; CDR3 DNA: TGTGCCAGCAGCTGGAGAGGGGACCGTTCCACAGATACGCAGTATTTT; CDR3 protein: CASSWRGDRSTDTQYF
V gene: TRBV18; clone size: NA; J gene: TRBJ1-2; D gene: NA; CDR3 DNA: TGTGCCAGCTCAGCAAATCAGGGGTATGGCTACACCTTC; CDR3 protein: CASSANQGYGYTF
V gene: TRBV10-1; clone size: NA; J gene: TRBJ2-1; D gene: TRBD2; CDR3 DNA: TGCGCCAGCAGTGCGAGGACTAGCGGATTTTCCTACAATGAGCAGTTCTTC; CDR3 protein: CASSARTSGFSYNEQFF
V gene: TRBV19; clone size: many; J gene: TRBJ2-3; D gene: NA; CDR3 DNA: TGTGCCAGTACTAATCAGCGACTTAGCACAGATACGCAGTATTTT; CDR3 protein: CASTNQRLSTDTQYF
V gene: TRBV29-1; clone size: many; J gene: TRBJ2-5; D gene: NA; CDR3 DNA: TGCAGCGTTGACTCAGTCCAAGAGACCCAGTACTTC; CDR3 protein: CSVDSVQETQYF
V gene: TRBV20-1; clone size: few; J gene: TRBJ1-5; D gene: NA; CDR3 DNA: TGCAGTGCTAGGGGGCCGGCTGCCGCCGAGGTTTATAGCAATCAGCCCCAGCATTTT; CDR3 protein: CSARGPAAAEVYSNQPQHF
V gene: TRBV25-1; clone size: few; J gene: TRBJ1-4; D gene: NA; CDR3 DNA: TGTGCCAGCTCAGGGCAGTCAAAACTGTTTTTT; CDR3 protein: CASSGQSKLFF
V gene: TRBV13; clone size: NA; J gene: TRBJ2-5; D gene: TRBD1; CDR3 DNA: TGTGCCAGCAGCTTGAGGGGGGACAGGGGGCTGGAGACCCAGTACTTC; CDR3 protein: CASSLRGDRGLETQYF
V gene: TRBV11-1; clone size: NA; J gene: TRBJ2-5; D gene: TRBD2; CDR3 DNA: TGTGCCAGCAGCTCGACTAGCGCCCTGGAGGGAGAGACCCAGTACTTC; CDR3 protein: CASSSTSALEGETQYF
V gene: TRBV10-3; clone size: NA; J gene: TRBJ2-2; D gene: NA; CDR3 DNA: TGTGCCACCCGGCACACCGGGGAGCTGTTTTTT; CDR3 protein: CATRHTGELFF
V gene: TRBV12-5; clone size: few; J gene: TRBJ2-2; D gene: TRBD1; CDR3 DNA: TGTGCTAGTGGGGGGGACAGGATCACCGGGGAGCTGTTTTTT; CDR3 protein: CASGGDRITGELFF
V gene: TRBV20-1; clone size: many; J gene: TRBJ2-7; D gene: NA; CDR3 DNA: TGCAGTGCTAGACAGGGGGGTTACGAGCAGTACTTC; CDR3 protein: CSARQGGYEQYF
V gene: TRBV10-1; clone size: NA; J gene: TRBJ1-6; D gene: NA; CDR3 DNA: TGCGCCAGCGCCCTAGACAGCAATTCACCCCTCCACTTT; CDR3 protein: CASALDSNSPLHF
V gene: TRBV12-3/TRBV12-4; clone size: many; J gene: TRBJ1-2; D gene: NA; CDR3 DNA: TGTGCCAGCAGTCCCACCCGCGATACTAACTATGGCTACACCTTC; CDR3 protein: CASSPTRDTNYGYTF
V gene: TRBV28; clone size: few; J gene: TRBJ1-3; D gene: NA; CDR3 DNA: TGTGCCAGCTCAACGTCAAGGGTAGGAAACACCATATATTTT; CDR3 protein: CASSTSRVGNTIYF
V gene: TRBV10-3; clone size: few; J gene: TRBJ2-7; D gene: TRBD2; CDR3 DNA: TGTGCCATCAGCCGAGGGACTAGCGGGACCTACGAGCAGTACTTC; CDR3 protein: CAISRGTSGTYEQYF
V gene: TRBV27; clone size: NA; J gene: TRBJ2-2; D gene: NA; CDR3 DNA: TGTGCCAGCAGCCAGAGCCCGGGAGCCGGGGAGCTGTTTTTT; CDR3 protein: CASSQSPGAGELFF
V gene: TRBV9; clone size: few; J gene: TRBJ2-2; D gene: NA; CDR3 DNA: TGTGCCAGCAGCGAGGGACAGAACACCGGGGAGCTGTTTTTT; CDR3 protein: CASSEGQNTGELFF
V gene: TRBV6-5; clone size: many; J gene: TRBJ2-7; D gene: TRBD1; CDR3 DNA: TGTGCCAGCAGTTACTCGGGTATCTTCACCGGGACAGGGGGCAACGAGCAGTACTTC; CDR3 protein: CASSYSGIFTGTGGNEQYF
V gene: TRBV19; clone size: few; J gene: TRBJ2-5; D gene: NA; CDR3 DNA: TGTGCCAGTAGTCCCTCCAGTAGCCAAGAGACCCAGTACTTC; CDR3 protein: CASSPSSSQETQYF
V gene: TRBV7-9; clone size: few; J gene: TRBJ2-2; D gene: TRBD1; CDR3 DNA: TGTGCCAGCAGCCCATTAGCCGGGACAGGGTGGACCGGGGAGCTGTTTTTT; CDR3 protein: CASSPLAGTGWTGELFF
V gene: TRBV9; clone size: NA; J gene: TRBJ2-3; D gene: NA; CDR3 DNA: TGTGCCAGCAGCCGGCATGGCTCGGGGCGGGAAGATACGCAGTATTTT; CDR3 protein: CASSRHGSGREDTQYF